This T cell receptor beta chain was identified during a study of T-cell memory formation after mild COVID-19. Per germline, CDR1 SGHTA and CDR2 FQGNSA. The CDR3 consists of 17 residues. V lost 2 bases, J lost 4 bases, and 20 bases lay in between. Each CDR3 protein gets one entry after TCRdb re-called the 5' RACE reads with MiXCR. The sample lists roughly 400,000 distinct CDR3 sequences, 16% occurring once. The sequence was collected from a man younger than 30 who had mild COVID-19 (a few samples of this study predate the infection). Cell type and time point are not known. Sequenced material: PBMCs or a T cell subset sorted from them (not recorded which). The chain uses TRBV7-2 and TRBJ2-5; possibly TRBD2 for D (7 bases). The CDR3 here is CASSLNPWGGVGETQYF. DNA of the CDR3: TGTGCCAGCAGCTTAAATCCGTGGGGGGGCGTTGGAGAGACCCAGTACTTC.